The next 2 T cell receptor beta chains were all read from a single sample in a study of technical replicates of blood from a handful of donors. Some clones are missing from TCRdb's copy, which holds only in-frame ones; the method was immunoSEQ multiplex PCR. The data show fewer than 85,000 clones, approximately 94% seen once. The sequencing sample was made of T cells isolated from PBMCs. These TCRs come from a human donor in good health.

The CDR3 loop reads CASRDSSGGSYEQYF. In nucleotides, the CDR3 is TGTGCCAGCAGGGACTCTAGCGGAGGCTCCTACGAGCAGTACTTC. The chain carries TRBV7-2 and TRBJ2-7, with 7 positions matching TRBD2. This CDR3 region has 15 residues. Germline loops: CDR1 SGHTA, CDR2 FQGNSA. V shed 6 bases and J 0 bases; nucleotides not matched to a gene: 8.

The J gene is TRBJ2-2, the V gene TRBV18; D gene ambiguous. This CDR3 has 16 residues. The V gene lost 3 bases and the J gene lost 0 bases, with 11 bases spanning the gap. Looked up from germline, CDR1 is KGHSH and CDR2 is LQKENI. CDR3 region: CASSPTRSTNTGELFF. CDR3 sequence (DNA): TGTGCCAGCTCACCTACAAGATCAACGAACACCGGGGAGCTGTTTTTT. Together with reference TRBV18 and TRBJ2-2, the CDR3 gives the full variable domain: NAGVMQNPRHLVRRRGQEARLRCSPMKGHSHVYWYRQLPEEGLKFMVYLQKENIIDESGMPKERFSAEFPKEGPSILRIQQVVRGDSAAYFCASSPTRSTNTGELFFGEGSRLTVL.